The 10 T cell receptor beta chains reported below all come from one sample, sequenced in a study of control samples from healthy donors and cancer patients. Assay used: immunoSEQ multiplex PCR; TCRdb lists only in-frame clones, some missing. The sample carries 46,000 or so clones, 85% to 95% recorded once. Sequenced input: PBMCs. These receptors were taken from a young man with colorectal cancer.

The chain has TRBV5-1 and TRBJ1-1, with D maybe TRBD1 (5 bases). CDR1 is SGHRS and CDR2 is YFSETQ in the germline V gene. The CDR3 extends over 12 amino acids. The V gene lost 3 bases and the J gene lost 5 bases, with 8 bases spanning the gap. The CDR3 sequence is CASSWDHTEAFF. CDR3 in DNA: TGCGCCAGCAGCTGGGACCATACTGAAGCTTTCTTT. Drawing the rest from reference TRBV5-1 and TRBJ1-1, the complete variable domain is KAGVTQTPRYLIKTRGQQVTLSCSPISGHRSVSWYQQTPGQGLQFLFEYFSETQRNKGNFPGRFSGRQFSNSRSEMNVSTLELGDSALYLCASSWDHTEAFFGQGTRLTVV.

The rearrangement joins TRBV29-1 to TRBJ2-7; 8 bases fit TRBD1. This CDR3 comprises 14 residues. Germline assignment: CDR1 SQVTM and CDR2 ANQGSEA. The J segment lost 0 bases and the V segment lost 5 bases, leaving 6 bases of the junction unmatched. The CDR3 loop reads CSVSGQGNSYEQYF. The CDR3 nucleotides read TGCAGCGTTTCTGGACAGGGTAACTCCTACGAGCAGTACTTC.

In this sample, this clone turned up a few times. The genes are TRBV4-2 and TRBJ2-6; weak D call: TRBD1 (5 bases). Germline lookup yields CDR1 LGHNA and CDR2 YNFKEQ. The CDR3 runs to 17 residues. The germline V and J ends were trimmed by 3 bases and 4 bases, with 16 bases remaining between them. CDR3 DNA: TGTGCCAGCAGCCAGGATGAGACAGAACTGGGGGCCAACGTCCTGACTTTC. It is translated as CASSQDETELGANVLTF.

The chain has TRBV6-1 and TRBJ2-3; D gene ambiguous. Germline V lookup: CDR1 MNHNS, CDR2 SASEGT. CDR3 length equals 16 residues. V lost 2 bases, J lost 2 bases, and 14 bases lay in between. The CDR3 here is CASSEIFGVDTDTQYF. In nucleotides, the CDR3 is TGTGCCAGCAGTGAAATCTTTGGCGTCGACACAGATACGCAGTATTTT.

In its sample, this clone was seen once. DNA for the CDR3: TGTGCCACCAGTGATTCTGGGGGACTAACGAATTCCGGGGAGCTGTTTTTT. Its protein product is CATSDSGGLTNSGELFF. The rearrangement uses TRBV24-1 and TRBJ2-2, with TRBD2 matching over 7 bases. CDR1 KGHDR and CDR2 SFDVKD come from the germline V gene. V shed 2 bases and J 6 bases; nucleotides not matched to a gene: 11. The CDR3 is 17 amino acids.

This chain joins TRBV7-9 and TRBJ2-2, with 9 positions matching TRBD1. Trimming took 6 bases from V and 3 from J; bases not matched to a gene: 8. The CDR3 loop spans 16 amino acids. Germline V lookup: CDR1 SEHNR, CDR2 FQNEAQ (reference sequence). The CDR3 bases are TGTGCCAGCAGACCCGACCGACAGGGGGACACCGGGGAGCTGTTTTTT. Translation: CASRPDRQGDTGELFF.

The chain carries TRBV12-3 or TRBV12-4 and TRBJ1-5; D not resolved. V was pared by 1 base and J by 4 bases, with 2 bases between. This CDR3 contains 12 residues. Here the CDR3 reads CASSLVNQPQHF. The DNA of the CDR3 is TGTGCCAGCAGTTTAGTAAATCAGCCCCAGCATTTT.

This clone came up once. This chain links TRBV12-5 with TRBJ2-1, with TRBD2 identical over 8 bases. After removal of 4 bases from V and 4 bases from J, the junction contained 6 bases not matched to a gene. This CDR3 spans 15 amino acids. CDR1 is LGHNT, CDR2 FRNRAP, per germline. The DNA for the CDR3 is TGTGCTAGTGGTTCGCGGGGGGCCGTTTACAATGAGCAGTTCTTC. Protein sequence: CASGSRGAVYNEQFF.

The chain uses TRBV24-1 and TRBJ1-2; D might be TRBD1 (6 bases). Germline CDR1 KGHDR, CDR2 SFDVKD. This CDR3 has 14 amino acids. V was cut by 1 base and J by 6 bases, with 11 bases left in between. CDR3 sequence reads: CATSDLARGHGYTF. The CDR3 bases are TGTGCCACCAGTGATTTAGCTCGGGGGCATGGCTACACCTTC.

The V call is TRBV14, the J call TRBJ1-1; no reliable D call. The CDR3 runs to 14 residues. The germline V gene encodes CDR1 SGHDN and CDR2 FVKESK. Trimming stripped 2 bases from V and 7 bases from J, with 14 bases between. The DNA of the CDR3 is TGTGCCAGCAGCCAACCGCCAACCGGAAGTGAAGCTTTCTTT. Protein product: CASSQPPTGSEAFF.